Detailed here is one T cell receptor beta chain. Antigen unknown. Incorporated into the TCR beta cDNA libraries were unique molecular identifiers, which served to reduce PCR and sequencing biases. The yield from roughly 1 to 10 million T cells was some 500,000 cDNA molecules in total. A single record per CDR3 protein comes from TCRdb applying MiXCR to the PCR reads. The table includes about 770,000 distinct CDR3 sequences, roughly 50% detected once. The data originate from a study of post-analysis software for immune sequencing data. Study summary: The cohort encompassed relapsing-remitting, secondary progressive and progressive-relapsing multiple sclerosis disease courses. Notes on the study in general: Comparison with controls showed significantly lower normalized Chao1 diversity in multiple sclerosis patients. Strong co-clustering by F measure was evident for samples that had been prepared in the same batch.

Sequences were obtained from blood. The receptor comes from a girl between 5 and 17 years old with multiple sclerosis.

The chain's CDR3 is CASSSRAVEQFF. CDR3 DNA: TGTGCCAGCAGTTCACGGGCCGTTGAGCAGTTCTTC. The chain uses TRBV12-3 or TRBV12-4 and TRBJ2-1, with D hard to call. The CDR3 consists of 12 residues. V gave up 4 bases and J gave up 9 bases, with 10 bases separating them.